The 31 T cell receptor beta chains below all came from one sample that was sequenced in a study of siplizumab effects on memory and regulatory T cells. The repertoire was sequenced with immunoSEQ multiplex PCR; TCRdb's copy has only in-frame clones and lacks some. The sample gives some 63,000 clones, nearly 98% of which show up once; around 0.086% is in the top ten. The sequencing sample was made of naive CD8+ T cells sorted from blood. Every receptor here comes from a human donor in good health.

This chain links TRBV6-5 with TRBJ2-7, with 11 positions matching TRBD2. CDR1 is MNHEY and CDR2 is SVGAGI in the germline V gene. V was pared by 6 bases and J by 6 bases, with 10 bases of the junction left unmatched. The CDR3 has 15 amino acids. CDR3 DNA: TGTGCCAGCAGCAACCCAACTAGCGGGAGAAGCGAGCAGTACTTC. As protein: CASSNPTSGRSEQYF.

The rearrangement joins TRBV19 to TRBJ2-7; D is possibly TRBD1 (6 bases). Trimming removed 3 bases at V and 0 bases at J, with 12 bases between. Germline assignment: CDR1 LNHDA and CDR2 SQIVND (reference sequence). The CDR3 runs to 15 residues. For the CDR3, the DNA is TGTGCCAGTAGTATCGGGCAGGGGAGCTCCTACGAGCAGTACTTC. It encodes CASSIGQGSSYEQYF.

A remark on this clone: The same CDR3 arises from other DNA sequences in this sample as well. The chain joins TRBV7-3 to TRBJ2-3; 8 nucleotides line up with TRBD2. The CDR3 has 15 residues. V was clipped by 4 bases and J by 0 bases; unmatched bases: 3. CDR1 is SGHTA, CDR2 FQGTGA, per germline. CDR3 bases: TGTGCCAGCAGCTCCTCGGGGGGGAGCACAGATACGCAGTATTTT. Its translation: CASSSSGGSTDTQYF.

The J gene is TRBJ1-2, the V gene TRBV7-3; D unresolved. With 0 bases removed from V and 9 bases from J, the gap between germline ends came to 8 bases. This CDR3 region has 12 residues. Germline lookup yields CDR1 SGHTA and CDR2 FQGTGA. The CDR3 spells CASSLTTERYTF. The CDR3 DNA reads as TGTGCCAGCAGCTTAACGACCGAGCGCTACACCTTC.

The gene calls are TRBV7-3 and TRBJ2-1; D may be TRBD1 (6 bases). The CDR3 loop spans 17 amino acids. Germline CDR1 reads SGHTA; CDR2 reads FQGTGA. V shed 1 base and J shed 1 base, with 14 bases lying between them. CDR3 protein: CASSLSGGQQSYNEQFF. The CDR3, as DNA: TGTGCCAGCAGCTTAAGTGGGGGCCAACAATCCTACAATGAGCAGTTCTTC.

The chain is built from TRBV6-1 and TRBJ1-5; 8 bases align to TRBD1. The CDR3 totals 15 residues. The trim removed 8 bases at V and 7 bases at J, leaving 13 bases unmatched. Looked up from germline, CDR1 is MNHNS and CDR2 is SASEGT. CDR3 bases: TGTGCCAGCCGGGATCCGGACAGGGCGTCGCAGCCCCAGCATTTT. Protein: CASRDPDRASQPQHF.

The V and J genes are TRBV7-2 and TRBJ2-3, with D unclear. This CDR3 is 16 amino acids long. The V end lost 1 base, the J end lost 2 bases, and 13 bases lay between the germline ends. Germline CDR1 is SGHTA and CDR2 is FQGNSA. CDR3 in amino acids: CASSLGAQGFTDTQYF. The DNA for the CDR3 is TGTGCCAGCAGCTTAGGGGCCCAAGGTTTCACAGATACGCAGTATTTT.

V usage is TRBV9 and J usage is TRBJ1-2; 7 bases are shared with TRBD1. CDR1 and CDR2 from the germline V gene are SGDLS and YYNGEE. The CDR3 has 18 amino acids. The J segment lost 1 base and the V segment lost 1 base, leaving 13 bases of the junction unmatched. CDR3 bases: TGTGCCAGCAGCGTAAATACCGGGACAGCTAGTCTTAACTATGGCTACACCTTC. Its translation is CASSVNTGTASLNYGYTF.

The chain carries TRBV29-1 and TRBJ2-7; 9 bases are shared with TRBD1. This CDR3 is built from 14 residues. With 4 bases clipped from V and 2 bases from J, the junction kept 6 bases outside the gene matches. CDR1 and CDR2 from the germline V gene are SQVTM and ANQGSEA. DNA for the CDR3: TGCAGCGTTGCTCCGGGACAGGGTCCCTACGAGCAGTACTTC. Protein: CSVAPGQGPYEQYF.

V and J are TRBV5-4 and TRBJ2-5; D is uncertain. The germline V gene encodes CDR1 SGHNT and CDR2 YYREEE (reference sequence). The V gene lost 1 base and the J gene lost 5 bases, with 12 bases spanning the gap. CDR3 length: 14 amino acids. The CDR3 protein is CASSLTLASETQYF. DNA for the CDR3: TGTGCCAGCAGCTTGACTCTCGCTTCGGAGACCCAGTACTTC.

The chain has TRBV30 and TRBJ2-4, with 8 bases identical to TRBD2. With V trimmed by 3 bases and J by 6 bases, 10 bases remained unmatched. Per the germline V gene, CDR1 is GTSNPN and CDR2 is SVGIG (reference sequence). The CDR3 extends over 15 amino acids. The CDR3 loop reads CAWSPGGGVGNIQYF. In DNA form, the CDR3 reads TGTGCCTGGAGCCCGGGGGGGGGAGTCGGAAACATTCAGTACTTC.

This clone has just one count. This chain connects TRBV6-5 to TRBJ1-1; a possible D gene is TRBD1 (6 bases). V was cut by 6 bases and J by 0 bases, with 11 bases left in between. The germline CDR1 and CDR2 sequences are MNHEY and SVGAGI. This CDR3 comprises 14 residues. The CDR3 DNA reads TGTGCCAGCAGCGTAGGGGGGGTGAACACTGAAGCTTTCTTT. Protein sequence: CASSVGGVNTEAFF.

This chain links TRBV2 with TRBJ2-7; D call uncertain. CDR1 is SNHLY and CDR2 is FYNNEI in the germline V gene. V dropped 7 bases and J dropped 0 bases, with 4 bases sitting between them. The CDR3 extends over 11 amino acids. CDR3 in DNA: TGTGCCAGCAAGGACTCCTACGAGCAGTACTTC. This codes for CASKDSYEQYF.

This clone was observed once. The V and J genes are TRBV6-6 and TRBJ2-6; D might be TRBD2 (5 bases). The CDR3 has 16 residues. CDR1 is MNHNY and CDR2 is SVGAGI in the germline V gene (reference sequence). Between the trimmed V and J ends, which lost 0 bases and 6 bases, there was a span of 12 bases. The chain's CDR3 is CASSYSPGSEANVLTF. CDR3 bases: TGTGCCAGCAGTTACTCTCCGGGGAGTGAGGCCAACGTCCTGACTTTC.

This chain connects TRBV30 to TRBJ1-1, with a weak D call TRBD1 (5 bases). The CDR3 contains 12 residues. Trimming cost V 5 bases and J 4 bases, with 11 bases left between them. Germline CDR1 GTSNPN, CDR2 SVGIG (reference sequence). The CDR3 protein is CAWVGGGTEAFF. CDR3 DNA sequence: TGTGCCTGGGTCGGGGGGGGCACTGAAGCTTTCTTT.

V usage is TRBV4-3 and J usage is TRBJ2-1, with 7 bases matching TRBD2. CDR1 and CDR2 (germline): LGHNA, YSLEER. The trim removed 6 bases at V and 6 bases at J, leaving 8 bases unmatched. CDR3 length: 14 amino acids. CDR3 region: CASSPGLGPNEQFF. In DNA form, the CDR3 reads TGCGCCAGCAGTCCTGGACTAGGCCCCAATGAGCAGTTCTTC.

V usage is TRBV7-3 and J usage is TRBJ2-7, with TRBD2 matching over 7 bases. V trimming: 5 bases; J trimming: 0 bases; junction bases outside the gene matches: 7. CDR1 and CDR2 from the germline V gene are SGHTA and FQGTGA. The CDR3 runs 15 residues. The CDR3 region has the DNA TGTGCCAGCAGCCCCACTCCGGGGGGCTCCTACGAGCAGTACTTC. It translates to CASSPTPGGSYEQYF.

The V and J genes are TRBV30 and TRBJ1-2; a possible D gene is TRBD1 (6 bases). Deletions cut 4 bases from V and 7 bases from J, with 22 bases between. From germline, CDR1 is GTSNPN and CDR2 SVGIG (reference sequence). CDR3 length: 15 amino acids. The CDR3 nucleotides read TGTGCCTGGATCGTTCCGGGACACATATTCGGTGGCTACACCTTC. Its translation is CAWIVPGHIFGGYTF.

This clone has just one count. V gene TRBV4-3 combines with J gene TRBJ1-1; D remains unclear. CDR1 is LGHNA, CDR2 YSLEER, per germline. The CDR3 consists of 17 residues. V shed 1 base and J shed 0 bases, with 15 bases lying between them. The CDR3 loop is CASSQGSAVVMNTEAFF. CDR3 in DNA: TGCGCCAGCAGCCAAGGGTCGGCGGTCGTTATGAACACTGAAGCTTTCTTT.

As concerns this clone: Other nucleotide sequences from this sample produce the same CDR3. The chain couples TRBV5-1 to TRBJ2-7; 10 nucleotides line up with TRBD1. CDR1 is SGHRS, CDR2 YFSETQ, per germline. V shed 2 bases, J shed 2 bases, and the junction held 1 base outside the gene matches. This CDR3 region has 14 residues. CDR3 sequence: CASSLGQGAYEQYF. The CDR3 nucleotides are TGCGCCAGCAGCTTAGGACAGGGGGCCTACGAGCAGTACTTC.

The CDR3 region is CASSYLSGANKAFF. CDR3 DNA sequence: TGTGCCAGCAGTTACCTGTCGGGGGCGAATAAAGCTTTCTTT. The chain links TRBV6-5 to TRBJ1-1; possible D gene TRBD1, 6 bases. The CDR3 covers 14 residues. Germline values: CDR1 MNHEY, CDR2 SVGAGI. V was pared by 2 bases and J by 9 bases, with 16 bases between.

The chain uses TRBV2 and TRBJ2-3; D gene ambiguous. The V end was cut by 2 bases, the J end by 6 bases, with 9 bases between. The CDR3 is 13 residues long. In germline, CDR1 is SNHLY, CDR2 FYNNEI. The CDR3 sequence: CASSEPPADTQYF. CDR3 nucleotides: TGTGCCAGCAGTGAACCCCCCGCGGATACGCAGTATTTT.

CDR3 sequence reads: CASTQSGADDEQFF. CDR3 sequence (DNA): TGTGCCAGTACTCAGTCGGGGGCTGATGATGAGCAGTTCTTC. The chain has TRBV19 and TRBJ2-1; D may be TRBD1 or TRBD2 (6 bases each). Trimming left V 7 bases short and J 8 bases short, with 18 bases between. The CDR3 contains 14 residues. From germline, CDR1 is LNHDA and CDR2 SQIVND (reference sequence).

The J gene is TRBJ2-7, the V gene TRBV2; D call uncertain. This CDR3 is built from 13 residues. Germline V gene sequence: CDR1 SNHLY, CDR2 FYNNEI. V was trimmed by 3 bases and J by 1 base, leaving 7 bases between them. The CDR3: CASSDGLSYEQYF. CDR3 sequence (DNA): TGTGCCAGCAGTGACGGTTTATCCTACGAGCAGTACTTC.

This chain uses TRBV13 with TRBJ2-7; no clear D gene. V was pared by 5 bases and J by 3 bases, with 20 bases between. The CDR3 loop spans 16 amino acids. The germline V gene encodes CDR1 PRHDT and CDR2 FYEKMQ (reference sequence). CDR3 sequence reads: CASSPPTAEFSYEQYF. In DNA form, the CDR3 reads TGTGCCAGCAGCCCACCCACGGCGGAATTCAGCTACGAGCAGTACTTC.

This chain uses TRBV7-2 with TRBJ2-3, with 12 bases aligning to TRBD2. Germline V lookup: CDR1 SGHTA, CDR2 FQGNSA. With 5 bases clipped from V and 2 bases from J, the junction kept 5 bases outside the gene matches. This CDR3 is built from 16 residues. The CDR3 reads CASSPGTSGFTDTQYF. CDR3 coding DNA: TGTGCCAGCAGCCCCGGGACTAGCGGGTTCACAGATACGCAGTATTTT.

The chain combines TRBV4-3 with TRBJ2-7, with TRBD2 identical over 10 bases. The V segment lost 0 bases and the J segment 2 bases; nucleotides outside the gene matches: 4. From germline, CDR1 is LGHNA and CDR2 YSLEER. This CDR3 contains 16 residues. Here the CDR3 DNA reads TGCGCCAGCAGCCAAGATCGGAGCGGGGGGGCCTACGAGCAGTACTTC. The encoded protein is CASSQDRSGGAYEQYF.

V usage is TRBV11-2 and J usage is TRBJ2-7, with D maybe TRBD1 (5 bases). Trimming took off 8 bases at V and 2 bases at J, with 13 bases between the two ends. From germline, CDR1 is SGHAT and CDR2 FQNNGV. The CDR3 sequence is 13 residues long. The CDR3 nucleotides read TGTGCCAGCTCTGCAGGGATCGCCTACGAGCAGTACTTC. It specifies CASSAGIAYEQYF.

This rearrangement joins TRBV7-2 to TRBJ2-5; D unresolved. The V gene's germline CDR1 is SGHTA and CDR2 FQGNSA. Trimming cost V 3 bases and J 1 base, with 3 bases left between them. This CDR3 comprises 12 residues. In DNA, the CDR3 is TGTGCCAGCAGCTTGGCCCAAGAGACCCAGTACTTC. Its translation is CASSLAQETQYF.

This sequence joins TRBV29-1 and TRBJ2-7; D ambiguous. Germline CDR1 SQVTM, CDR2 ANQGSEA. Trimming cost V 3 bases and J 1 base, with 7 bases left between them. This CDR3 contains 12 residues. DNA for the CDR3: TGCAGCGTTGAGGCGGAGTCCTACGAGCAGTACTTC. Residues: CSVEAESYEQYF.

The V call is TRBV13, the J call TRBJ2-7; the match to TRBD2 covers 15 bases. The CDR3 runs to 15 residues. Germline V gene sequence: CDR1 PRHDT, CDR2 FYEKMQ (reference sequence). J gave up 5 bases and V 4 bases, and 3 bases lay outside the gene matches. The CDR3 region is CASSWTSGGADEQYF. DNA for the CDR3: TGTGCCAGCAGCTGGACTAGCGGGGGGGCGGACGAGCAGTACTTC.